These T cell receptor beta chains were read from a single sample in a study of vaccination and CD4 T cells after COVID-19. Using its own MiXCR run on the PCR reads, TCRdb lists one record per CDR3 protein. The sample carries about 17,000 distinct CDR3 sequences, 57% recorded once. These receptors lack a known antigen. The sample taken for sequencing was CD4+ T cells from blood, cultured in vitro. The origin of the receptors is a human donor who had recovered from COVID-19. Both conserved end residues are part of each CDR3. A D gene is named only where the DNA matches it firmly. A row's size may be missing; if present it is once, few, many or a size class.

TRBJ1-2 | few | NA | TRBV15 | CATSSQLNYGYTF | TGTGCCACCAGCTCCCAGTTAAACTATGGCTACACCTTC
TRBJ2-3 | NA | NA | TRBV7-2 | CASTSEASNTDTQYF | TGTGCCAGCACCTCTGAAGCGAGCAACACAGATACGCAGTATTTT
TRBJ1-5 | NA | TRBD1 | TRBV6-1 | CASTPRRGQGGYRRYSNQPQHF | TGTGCCAGCACCCCAAGGAGAGGACAGGGAGGATATCGGCGGTATAGCAATCAGCCCCAGCATTTT
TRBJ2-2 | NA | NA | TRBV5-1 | CASSGRVGELFF | TGCGCCAGCAGCGGGAGAGTCGGGGAGCTGTTTTTT
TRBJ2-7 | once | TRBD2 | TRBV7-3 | CASSMSGTSGGEQYF | TGTGCCAGCAGCATGTCCGGGACTAGCGGGGGCGAGCAGTACTTC
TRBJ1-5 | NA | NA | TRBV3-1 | CASSQDRDQPQHF | TGTGCCAGCAGCCAAGACAGGGATCAGCCCCAGCATTTT
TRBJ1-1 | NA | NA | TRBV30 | CAWSVWGGTFF | TGTGCCTGGAGTGTGTGGGGGGGCACTTTCTTT
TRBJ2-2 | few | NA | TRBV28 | CASITAYGELFF | TGTGCCAGCATCACCGCTTACGGGGAGCTGTTTTTT
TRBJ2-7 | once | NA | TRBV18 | CASSPPTRSTYEQYF | TGTGCCAGCTCACCACCGACAAGGTCAACCTACGAGCAGTACTTC
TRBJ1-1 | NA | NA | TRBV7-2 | CASSHRDTGEAFF | TGTGCCAGCAGCCACCGGGACACAGGCGAAGCTTTCTTT
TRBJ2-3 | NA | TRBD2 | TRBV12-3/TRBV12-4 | CASSFWGRGTDTQYF | TGTGCCAGCAGTTTTTGGGGGAGGGGCACAGATACGCAGTATTTT
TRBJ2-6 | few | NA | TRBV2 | CASRAGANVLTF | TGTGCCAGCAGGGCTGGGGCCAACGTCCTGACTTTC
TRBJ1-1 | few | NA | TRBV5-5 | CASSFGHGNTEAFF | TGTGCCAGCAGCTTCGGACACGGTAACACTGAAGCTTTCTTT
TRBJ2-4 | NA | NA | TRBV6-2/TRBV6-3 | CASKRGVLAKNIQYF | TGTGCCAGCAAGAGGGGAGTTCTAGCCAAAAACATTCAGTACTTC
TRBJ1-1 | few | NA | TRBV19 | CASSTYYNTEAFF | TGTGCCAGTAGTACCTATTACAACACTGAAGCTTTCTTT
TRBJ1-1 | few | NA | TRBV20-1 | CSARDSGTLHTEAFF | TGCAGTGCTAGAGATTCCGGGACACTACACACTGAAGCTTTCTTT
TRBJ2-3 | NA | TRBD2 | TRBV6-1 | CASSTRGTGRGTDTQYF | TGTGCCAGCAGTACCCGCGGGACCGGGAGGGGGACAGATACGCAGTATTTT
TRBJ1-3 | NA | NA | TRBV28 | CASTPPHINSGNTIYF | TGTGCCAGCACCCCACCCCACATCAACTCTGGAAACACCATATATTTT
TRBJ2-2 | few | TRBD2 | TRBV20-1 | CSARDPRTSGRAGELFF | TGCAGTGCTAGAGATCCTAGGACTAGCGGGAGAGCCGGGGAGCTGTTTTTT
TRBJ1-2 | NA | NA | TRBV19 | CASLDRPNYGYTF | TGTGCCAGTCTGGACAGACCGAACTATGGCTACACCTTC
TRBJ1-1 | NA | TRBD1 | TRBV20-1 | CSARVAAGGNTEAFF | TGCAGTGCTAGAGTGGCAGCAGGGGGAAACACTGAAGCTTTCTTT
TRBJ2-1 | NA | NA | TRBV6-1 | CASSLSGNEQFF | TGTGCCAGCAGTCTTAGCGGCAATGAGCAGTTCTTC
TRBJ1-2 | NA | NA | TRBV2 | CASRAGFDGYTF | TGTGCCAGCAGGGCAGGTTTCGATGGCTACACCTTC
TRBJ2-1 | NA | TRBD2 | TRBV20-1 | CSARDPASGIRNEQFF | TGCAGTGCTAGGGATCCGGCTAGCGGGATACGGAATGAGCAGTTCTTC